The clone carrying this T cell receptor (beta chain) was counted at least ten times. The target antigen is unknown. Time point defined: newly diagnosed GD, antithyroid drugs for less than 3 months. PBMCs provided the RNA from which the TCR library was made. Patients hailed from an endocrinology department in Xi'an, China. This sample is part of a study of regulatory T cells in long-lasting Graves disease. CDR3 regions were amplified by Arm-PCR using iRepertoire HTBI primers to build TCR beta libraries. TCRdb independently ran MiXCR on the multiplex PCR reads; one entry per CDR3 protein. The table has more than 450,000 distinct CDR3 sequences, around 15% seen once. CDR3 length equals 13 residues. V lost 4 bases to trimming and J lost 6 bases, with 10 bases between them. Germline CDR1 reads SGHTA; CDR2 reads FQGNSA. Study conclusions and caveats: Newly diagnosed Graves' patients exceeded persistent ones in TCR diversity.

These same data were also listed under a study on T cells in Graves' hyperthyroidism and ophthalmopathy.

Sample: peripheral blood mononuclear cells (PBMCs), taken at new diagnosis, from a patient treated with antithyroid drugs. This TCR was recovered from a man between 40 and 49 years old with Graves disease. The V call is TRBV7-2, the J call TRBJ2-1, with D hard to call. This CDR3 is CASSSGRLNEQFF. As DNA, the CDR3 is TGTGCCAGCAGCTCCGGACGGCTCAATGAGCAGTTCTTC.